The entry that follows covers one T cell receptor beta chain sequence. Antigen: not known. Trimming removed 4 bases from V and 2 bases from J, with 16 bases in between. The V gene's germline CDR1 is SGDLS and CDR2 YYNGEE. The CDR3 loop spans 16 amino acids. These data are taken from a study of cytomegalovirus exposure and HLA in healthy donors. The PCR ran on 60 Vbeta and 13 Jbeta primers. TCRdb's table, derived via immunoSEQ multiplex PCR, lists solely in-frame clones and lacks some. The sample records more than 45,000 clones, about 71% being singletons. The study, taken as a whole, reports: Confirmation was obtained in vitro that three CMV-associated chains are specific for CMV antigens.

The source of this sequence is a woman aged 55-75 years in good health and CMV-seropositive. The chain uses TRBV9 and TRBJ1-3; maybe TRBD1 (6 bases). The sequencing input was PBMCs. CDR3 sequence reads: CASSYQSGVTGNTIYF. CDR3 DNA: TGTGCCAGCAGCTACCAATCAGGGGTAACTGGAAACACCATATATTTT.